This TCR beta chain came from a study of OX40 agonist ivuxolimab in advanced cancers. With respect to the entire study: Ivuxolimab was an agonistic, fully human IgG2 monoclonal antibody directed against OX40 (CD134), a costimulatory receptor. In the dose-escalation cohort, 82.7% of patients were male, and the mean age was approximately 60 years, with a range of about 23 to 80. Partial responses occurred in three dose-escalation patients, of whom one had hepatocellular carcinoma and two had cutaneous melanoma. The monotherapy dose-escalation portion (N of about 57 patients) of the phase I ivuxolimab trial is reported in the paper. The point of sequencing TCRbeta in the periphery was to test whether ivuxolimab changed TCR sequence diversity and drove clonal T-cell expansion. Intravenous ivuxolimab was administered to patients every 2 weeks at six dose levels: 0.01, 0.1, 0.3, 1.5, 3 and 10 mg/kg. Among the roughly 50 dose-escalation patients, some 20 had hepatocellular carcinoma, about 15 melanoma, 9 renal cell carcinoma and 9 head and neck cancer. Prior anti-PD-1, anti-PD-L1 or anti-CTLA-4 therapy was permitted, and 30% to 45% of dose-escalation patients had received checkpoint inhibitors.

V lost 6 bases and J lost 8 bases; the stretch between them is 14 bases long. Taken from cysteine to phenylalanine, the CDR3 has 13 residues. Solely the CDR3 DNA is kept, with 39 bases framed from the first base. CDR1 MNHNY and CDR2 SVGAGI are derived from the germline V gene (reference sequence). Patients with autoimmune disease history or receiving systemic immunosuppression were excluded from the trial. Peripheral blood for TCR sequencing was collected from all dose cohorts at baseline, on cycle 4 day 1, and on cycle 7 day 1. Samples were obtained from an open-label, multicenter, first-in-human phase I dose-escalation trial of ivuxolimab. Adults with locally advanced or metastatic melanoma, renal cell, hepatocellular, or head and neck squamous cell carcinoma were enrolled in the trial. Before TCR sequencing, CD4+ T cells and CD8+ T cells were sorted from peripheral blood as separate populations.

For sequencing of the TCRbeta CDR3 region, genomic DNA was extracted from the sorted cells. The immunoSEQ Assay was used for sequencing of TCRbeta CDR3 regions. In TCRdb, the immuneACCESS table is reduced to in-frame sequences with V and J assigned. These tables do not hold every clone; where another copy was compared, an unresolved V gene accounts for under half, and the others remain unexplained. The table for this sample lists about 58,000 clones; around nine tenths of them were counted only once. The ten biggest clones cover roughly 3.7% of the sample. Concerning this clone itself: Its antigen is still unknown. No quality values exist for individual bases; no much larger clone is one base distant.

Overall study outcomes, separate from this receptor: Low levels of normalized T-cell clonal expansion were also seen in some patients who did not respond. The antigen specificity of the peripheral T cells that underwent clonal expansion was not determined. At doses of 0.1 to 3.0 mg/kg, clonal expansion of both CD4+ and CD8+ T cells in blood was seen between baseline and week 6. In the 0.1-3.0 mg/kg groups, partial responders were among the patients with the lowest normalized peripheral clonal expansion, particularly in CD8+ T cells. After ivuxolimab, expanded clones were on average more numerous among CD8+ T cells than among CD4+ T cells.

The receptor chain draws on TRBV6-6 and TRBJ2-1; the D gene is unclear. The source was CD4+ or CD8+ T cells sorted from blood, collected in a trial of the OX40 agonist ivuxolimab. The TCR sequence derives from an adult with an advanced solid tumor such as melanoma, head and neck, liver or kidney cancer. CDR3 loop: CASRALGVDEQFF. In nucleotide form, the sequence is TGTGCCAGCAGGGCCCTTGGGGTCGATGAGCAGTTCTTC.